Here is one T cell receptor (beta chain) with its context. Its specificity is unknown. This sample was included in a study of T cells in Graves' hyperthyroidism and ophthalmopathy. Study outcomes and limitations: For ophthalmopathy, model prediction preceded onset by a median about 6 months.

RNA transcripts provided the source from which TCR beta CDR3 regions were amplified. First-round RT-PCR targeting the TCR CDR3 was performed with the HTBI primer set. TCRdb redid the calling of the multiplex PCR reads with MiXCR, one entry per CDR3 protein. The repertoire holds about 720,000 distinct CDR3 sequences, with over 15% as singletons. The CDR3 runs 15 residues. The V end was cut by 10 bases, the J end by 0 bases, with 16 bases between. Lactation, pregnancy, other autoimmune disease or uncontrolled infection led to exclusion of patients. From 8.5 to 10 ml of fresh peripheral blood, PBMCs were isolated.

The chain has TRBV12-3 or TRBV12-4 and TRBJ1-3; no reliable D call. The TCR sequence derives from a man aged 18 to 30 with Graves' hyperthyroidism. Sequenced sample: blood. CDR3 amino acids: CATAEFISSGNTIYF. The DNA for the CDR3 is TGTGCCACCGCCGAGTTCATTAGCTCTGGAAACACCATATATTTT.